The 14 T cell receptor beta chains below come from one sample, sequenced in a study of T cell responses to AZD1222 COVID-19 vaccine. Here immunoSEQ multiplex PCR was the method, and the copy in TCRdb shows in-frame clones only, minus some. The repertoire consists of 130,000 to 150,000 clones, with around 90% occurring once and the leading ten covering just under 2%. The sample consisted of peripheral blood, taken 28 days after the second AZD1222 dose. These receptors were obtained from an adult who received the AZD1222 COVID-19 vaccine.

The chain carries TRBV4-2 and TRBJ2-4; D perhaps matches TRBD2 (6 bases). The CDR3 consists of 17 residues. CDR1 is LGHNA and CDR2 is YNFKEQ in the germline V gene. The V end was cut by 0 bases, the J end by 0 bases, with 12 bases between. The CDR3 DNA sequence: TGTGCCAGCAGCCAAGATGGCGGGATGGGAGCCAAAAACATTCAGTACTTC. Translated, it gives CASSQDGGMGAKNIQYF.

This chain uses TRBV28 with TRBJ1-6, with 9 bases aligning to TRBD1. V was pared by 5 bases and J by 7 bases, with 3 bases of the junction left unmatched. The CDR3 length is 14 residues. Germline values: CDR1 MDHEN, CDR2 SYDVKM. CDR3 protein: CASSHGQGNSPLHF. In DNA, the CDR3 is TGTGCCAGCAGTCACGGACAGGGGAATTCACCCCTCCACTTT.

The rearrangement links TRBV21-1 to TRBJ1-5; the listed D gene, TRBD1, was not tested against the DNA. TRBV21-1 is an annotated pseudogene. CDR3 length: 16 amino acids. The CDR3 is CASSNSGTDNNQPQHF. As DNA, the CDR3 is TGTGCCAGCAGCAACTCAGGGACAGATAACAATCAGCCCCAGCATTTT.

The chain recombines TRBV28 with TRBJ1-6; tentative D call: TRBD1 (5 bases). V was pared by 7 bases and J by 8 bases, with 21 bases between. This CDR3 has 16 residues. The germline CDR1 and CDR2 sequences are MDHEN and SYDVKM. The CDR3 reads CASTIGGRGGYSPLHF. CDR3 bases: TGTGCCAGCACTATTGGGGGGAGGGGAGGTTATTCACCCCTCCACTTT.

The chain links TRBV7-6 to TRBJ2-1; D unclear. V lost 4 bases, J lost 9 bases, and 10 bases lay in between. Germline V gives CDR1 SGHVS, CDR2 FNYEAQ. This CDR3 spans 12 amino acids. The CDR3 here is CASSYQAAEQFF. CDR3 nucleotide sequence: TGTGCCAGCAGCTACCAGGCAGCTGAGCAGTTCTTC.

This clone appeared a single time. The chain's CDR3 is CASSLAGGNTEAFF. Here the CDR3 DNA reads TGTGCCAGCAGCTTGGCGGGGGGGAACACTGAAGCTTTCTTT. The chain has TRBV5-5 and TRBJ1-1, with D possibly being TRBD1 (5 bases). CDR1 is SGHKS and CDR2 is YYEKEE in the germline V gene (reference sequence). The CDR3 consists of 14 residues. The V gene lost 0 bases and the J gene lost 1 base, with 7 bases spanning the gap.

The J gene is TRBJ2-3, the V gene TRBV4-2; weak D call: TRBD1 (5 bases). Trimming pared 4 bases from V and 4 bases from J, leaving 18 bases between. CDR1 and CDR2 from the germline V gene are LGHNA and YNFKEQ. The CDR3 consists of 16 residues. CDR3 protein: CASSRWAAQGADTQYF. CDR3 DNA sequence: TGTGCCAGCAGCCGATGGGCGGCACAAGGGGCAGATACGCAGTATTTT.

The chain is built from TRBV14 and TRBJ1-6; no firm D call. The CDR3 is made up of 16 amino acids. Germline CDR1 is SGHDN and CDR2 is FVKESK. Trimming took 3 bases from V and 5 from J, leaving 14 bases between them. CDR3 DNA: TGTGCCAGCAGCCAGGCCAGAGTGATGGATAATTCACCCCTCCACTTT. Amino acid sequence: CASSQARVMDNSPLHF.

J is TRBJ2-5 and V is TRBV6-5; TRBD1 is a possible D gene (7 bases). CDR3 length: 15 residues. Germline values: CDR1 MNHEY, CDR2 SVGAGI. The V and J ends lost 6 bases and 5 bases respectively, with 19 bases between them. The CDR3 reads CASSQNRGRGETQYF. In DNA form, the CDR3 reads TGTGCCAGCAGCCAGAACAGGGGCCGGGGGGAGACCCAGTACTTC.

In its sample, this clone was seen once. The rearrangement uses TRBV2 and TRBJ1-1; D gene uncertain. CDR1 is SNHLY and CDR2 is FYNNEI in the germline V gene. Trimming took 6 bases from V and 1 from J, leaving 6 bases between them. This CDR3 has 12 residues. The CDR3 DNA follows: TGTGCCAGCAGGCCAGGGAACACTGAAGCTTTCTTT. It codes for CASRPGNTEAFF.

V gene TRBV5-1 combines with J gene TRBJ1-5, with D maybe TRBD1 (6 bases). V was trimmed by 4 bases and J by 4 bases, leaving 12 bases between them. Germline V gene data show CDR1 as SGHRS and CDR2 as YFSETQ. The CDR3 runs 14 residues. CDR3 sequence reads: CASSQGTPNQPQHF. CDR3 nucleotides: TGCGCCAGCAGCCAAGGGACACCTAATCAGCCCCAGCATTTT.

This chain joins TRBV5-1 and TRBJ1-1, with D possibly TRBD1 on 5 matching bases. In germline, CDR1 is SGHRS, CDR2 YFSETQ. Trimming pared 0 bases from V and 0 bases from J, leaving 9 bases between. This CDR3 is 15 amino acids long. CDR3 in DNA: TGCGCCAGCAGCTTGGGGGGCAGCATGAACACTGAAGCTTTCTTT. The encoded protein is CASSLGGSMNTEAFF.

The chain couples TRBV18 to TRBJ2-2; 7 bases align to TRBD2. The length of the CDR3 is 18 residues. Trimming took 10 bases from V and 2 from J; bases not matched to a gene: 19. CDR1 is KGHSH and CDR2 is LQKENI in the germline V gene. DNA for the CDR3: TGTGCCACCACATATGGGATGGTGGCGGGAGACAACACCGGGGAGCTGTTTTTT. This codes for CATTYGMVAGDNTGELFF.

This chain links TRBV2 with TRBJ2-1, with 9 bases matching TRBD2. This CDR3 has 15 residues. V was clipped by 7 bases and J by 7 bases; unmatched bases: 11. Germline CDR1 SNHLY, CDR2 FYNNEI. CDR3 DNA: TGTGCCAGCATAAGGGGTAGGCGGGGGGGAAATGAGCAGTTCTTC. Translated, it gives CASIRGRRGGNEQFF.